The rows below give T cell receptor beta chains drawn from one sample of a study of cytomegalovirus exposure and HLA in healthy donors. Method: immunoSEQ multiplex PCR; TCRdb's copy keeps in-frame clones and lacks some. The sample includes about 100,000 clones, under 85% of them seen just once. Sequencing was done on a sample of PBMCs. These receptors originate from a man aged 40-50 years in good health and CMV-seronegative. The CDR3 runs from the conserved cysteine through the conserved F or W. The order of the fields is V gene, CDR3 protein.

TRBV6-1,CASYWAGNTIYF
TRBV7-8,CASSQDRSYGYTF
TRBV19,CASTGESGNTIYF
TRBV7-3,CASSPGGNTEAFF
TRBV5-6,CASSSTVAGGEKLFF
TRBV4-1,CASSQTGVPPDEQYF
TRBV11-2,CASSLAGDGWRPLHF
TRBV2,CASILGGNSPLHF
TRBV18,CASSPLELTDTQYF
TRBV6-4,CASSGPGDTQYF
TRBV30,CAWSDRVGNTIYF
TRBV28,CASLGGKETQYF
TRBV7-2,CASSPGRSEAQYF
TRBV9,CASSVVSGGGDTQYF
TRBV15,CATSRTRDRGRHEQYF
TRBV5-1,CASSFSTGGTHEQFF
TRBV7-3,CASSRGLGTQYF
TRBV19,CASSMTGGGQPQHF
TRBV7-3,CASSQLGGNTGELFF
TRBV27,CASSLSEGLAGETQYF
TRBV6-5,CASSPRQGKNQPQHF
TRBV25-1,CASSATGTDTQYF
TRBV6-1,CASSDIDSNSPLHF
TRBV19,CASSIWTENEKLFF
TRBV7-3,CASSSGTSGGAIEQFF
TRBV19,CASTLDRGNTIYF
TRBV4-1,CASSQAGGAGYRELFF
TRBV7-8,CASSVTGTGGGYEQYF
TRBV6-5,CASSQGADYGYTF
TRBV7-2,CASSLATGLSNTEAFF
TRBV7-8,CASSLARAENTEAFF
TRBV7-9,CASSLGQVYGYTF
TRBV6-1,CASSEALTGELFF
TRBV11-2,CASSPDSNYGYTF
TRBV10-2,CASSELSGNTIYF
TRBV7-2,CASSLGGQAKGGYTF
TRBV7-2,CASSGGVDEQFF
TRBV6-5,CASSSNSDRSYGYTF
TRBV28,CASTQGAGTDTQYF
TRBV10-1,CASSESNGGQPQHF
TRBV6-5,CASSLDSNYGYTF
TRBV18,CASSPQGRPGVDF
TRBV9,CASSVTEYNEQFF
TRBV7-2,CASSLRTSSYNEQFF
TRBV4-3,CASSQDDAGAQHF
TRBV28,CASLAPADQETQYF
TRBV6-5,CASSYGRVDEQYF
TRBV21-1,CASGQTFYNEQFF
TRBV5-1,CASSLGQSGELFF
TRBV2,CASSGQNNVLTF
TRBV4-3,CASSRQGLNTEAFF
TRBV19,CASSPASMSNEKLFF
TRBV7-9,CASSSTTGAWEAFF